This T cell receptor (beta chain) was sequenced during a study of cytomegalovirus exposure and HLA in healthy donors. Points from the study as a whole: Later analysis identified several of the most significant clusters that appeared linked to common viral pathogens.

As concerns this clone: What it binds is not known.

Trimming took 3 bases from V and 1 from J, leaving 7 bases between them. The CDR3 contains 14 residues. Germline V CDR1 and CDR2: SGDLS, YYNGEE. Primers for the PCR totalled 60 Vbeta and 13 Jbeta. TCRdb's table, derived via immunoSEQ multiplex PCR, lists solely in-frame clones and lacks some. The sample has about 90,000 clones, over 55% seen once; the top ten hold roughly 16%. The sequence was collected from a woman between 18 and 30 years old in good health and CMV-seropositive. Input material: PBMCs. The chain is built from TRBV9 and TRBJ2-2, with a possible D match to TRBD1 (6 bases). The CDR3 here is CASSATGNTGELFF. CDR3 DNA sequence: TGTGCCAGCAGCGCGACAGGGAACACCGGGGAGCTGTTTTTT.